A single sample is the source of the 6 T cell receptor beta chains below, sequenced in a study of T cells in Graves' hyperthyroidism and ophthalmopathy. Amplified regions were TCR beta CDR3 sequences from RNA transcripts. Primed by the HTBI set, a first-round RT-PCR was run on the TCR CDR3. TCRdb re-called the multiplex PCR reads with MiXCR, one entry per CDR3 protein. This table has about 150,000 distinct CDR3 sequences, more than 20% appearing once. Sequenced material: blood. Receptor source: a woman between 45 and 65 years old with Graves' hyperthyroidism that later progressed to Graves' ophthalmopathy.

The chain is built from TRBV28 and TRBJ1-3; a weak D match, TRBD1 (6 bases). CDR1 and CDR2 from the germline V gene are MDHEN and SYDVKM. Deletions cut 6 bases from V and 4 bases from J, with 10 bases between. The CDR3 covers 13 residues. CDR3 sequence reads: CASSRTDGNTIYF. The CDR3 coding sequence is TGTGCCAGCAGCAGGACAGACGGAAACACCATATATTTT.

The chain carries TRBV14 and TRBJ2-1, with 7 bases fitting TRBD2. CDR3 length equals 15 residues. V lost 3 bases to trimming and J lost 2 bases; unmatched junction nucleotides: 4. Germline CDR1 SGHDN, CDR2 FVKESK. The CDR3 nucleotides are TGTGCCAGCAGCCAGGCGGGGAGGGCCTACAATGAGCAGTTCTTC. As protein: CASSQAGRAYNEQFF.

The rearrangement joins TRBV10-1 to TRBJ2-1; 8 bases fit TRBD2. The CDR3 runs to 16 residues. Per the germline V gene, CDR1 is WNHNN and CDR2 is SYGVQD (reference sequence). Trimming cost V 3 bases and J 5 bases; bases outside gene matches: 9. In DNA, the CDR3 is TGCGCCAGCAGTGAATTCACTAGCGGTAACCACAATGAGCAGTTCTTC. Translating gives CASSEFTSGNHNEQFF.

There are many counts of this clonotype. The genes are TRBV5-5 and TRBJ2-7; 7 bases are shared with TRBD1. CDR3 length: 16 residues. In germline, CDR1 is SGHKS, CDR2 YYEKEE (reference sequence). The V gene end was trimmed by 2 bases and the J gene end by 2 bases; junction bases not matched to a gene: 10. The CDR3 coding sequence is TGTGCCAGCAGCTTTGCGGGCCGGGACAGTCCCTACGAGCAGTACTTC. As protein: CASSFAGRDSPYEQYF.

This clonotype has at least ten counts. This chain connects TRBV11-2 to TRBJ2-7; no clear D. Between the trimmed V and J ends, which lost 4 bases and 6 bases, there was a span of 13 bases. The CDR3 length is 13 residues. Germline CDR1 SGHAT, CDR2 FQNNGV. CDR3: CASSYYRDFEQYF. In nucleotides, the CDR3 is TGTGCCAGCAGCTACTACAGAGACTTCGAGCAGTACTTC.

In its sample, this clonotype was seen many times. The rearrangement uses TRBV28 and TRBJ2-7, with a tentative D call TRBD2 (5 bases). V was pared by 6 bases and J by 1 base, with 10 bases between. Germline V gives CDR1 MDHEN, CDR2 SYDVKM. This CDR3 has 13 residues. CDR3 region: CASRNWESYEQYF. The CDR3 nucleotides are TGTGCCAGCAGGAACTGGGAGTCCTACGAGCAGTACTTC.